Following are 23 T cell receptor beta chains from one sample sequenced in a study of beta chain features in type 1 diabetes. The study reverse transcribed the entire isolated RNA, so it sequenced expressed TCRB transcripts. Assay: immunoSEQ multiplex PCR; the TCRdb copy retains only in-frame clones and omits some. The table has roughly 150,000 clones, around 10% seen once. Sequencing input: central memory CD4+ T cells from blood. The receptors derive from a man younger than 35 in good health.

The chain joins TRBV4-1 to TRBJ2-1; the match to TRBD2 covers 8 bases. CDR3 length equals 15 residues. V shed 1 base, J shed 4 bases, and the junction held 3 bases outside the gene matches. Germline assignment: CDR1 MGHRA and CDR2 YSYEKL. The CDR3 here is CASSQVAGGYNEQFF. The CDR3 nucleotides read TGCGCCAGCAGCCAAGTTGCGGGAGGTTACAATGAGCAGTTCTTC.

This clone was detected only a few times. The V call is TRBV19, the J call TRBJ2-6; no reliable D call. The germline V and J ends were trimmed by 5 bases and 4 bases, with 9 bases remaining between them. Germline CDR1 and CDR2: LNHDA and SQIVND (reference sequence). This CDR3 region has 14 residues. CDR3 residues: CASSSVGGANVLTF. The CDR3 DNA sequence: TGTGCCAGTAGTTCGGTTGGCGGGGCCAACGTCCTGACTTTC.

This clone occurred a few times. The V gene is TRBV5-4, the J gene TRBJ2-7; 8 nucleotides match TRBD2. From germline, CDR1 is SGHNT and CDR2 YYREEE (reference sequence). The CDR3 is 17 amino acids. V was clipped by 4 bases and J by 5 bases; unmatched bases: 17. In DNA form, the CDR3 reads TGTGCCAGCAGCAACGGCCAAACTAGCGGCCGTTCCAACGAGCAGTACTTC. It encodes CASSNGQTSGRSNEQYF.

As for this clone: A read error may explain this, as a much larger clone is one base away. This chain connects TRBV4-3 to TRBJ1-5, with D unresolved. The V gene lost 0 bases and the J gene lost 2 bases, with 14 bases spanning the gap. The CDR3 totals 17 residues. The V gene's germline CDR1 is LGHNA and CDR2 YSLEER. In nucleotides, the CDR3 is TGCGCCAGCAGCCAAGAGCTGGCAGGCATGGGCAATCAGCCCCAGCATTTT. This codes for CASSQELAGMGNQPQHF.

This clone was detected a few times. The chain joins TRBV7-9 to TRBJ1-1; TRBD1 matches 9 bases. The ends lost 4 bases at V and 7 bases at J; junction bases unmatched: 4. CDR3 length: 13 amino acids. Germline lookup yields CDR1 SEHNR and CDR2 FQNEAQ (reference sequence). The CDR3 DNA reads TGTGCCAGCAGCTCGGGACAGGGCCTTGAAGCTTTCTTT. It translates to CASSSGQGLEAFF.

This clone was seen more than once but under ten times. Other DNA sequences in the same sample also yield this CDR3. For the CDR3, the DNA is TGTGCCAGCAGTTTAAGGACAGTTTACAATGAGCAGTTCTTC. Amino acid sequence: CASSLRTVYNEQFF. The chain carries TRBV28 and TRBJ2-1, with a tentative D call TRBD1 (6 bases). Looked up from germline, CDR1 is MDHEN and CDR2 is SYDVKM. This CDR3 is 14 amino acids long. Trimming removed 2 bases at V and 4 bases at J, with 9 bases between.

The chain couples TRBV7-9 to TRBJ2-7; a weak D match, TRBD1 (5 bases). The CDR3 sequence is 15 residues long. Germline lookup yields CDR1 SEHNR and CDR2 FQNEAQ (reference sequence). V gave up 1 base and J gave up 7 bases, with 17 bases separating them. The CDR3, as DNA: TGTGCCAGCAGCTTAGATGCAGGGCTCGGGCGAGAGCAGTACTTC. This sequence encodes CASSLDAGLGREQYF. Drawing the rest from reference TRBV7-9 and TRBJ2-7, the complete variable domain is DTGVSQNPRHKITKRGQNVTFRCDPISEHNRLYWYRQTLGQGPEFLTYFQNEAQLEKSRLLSDRFSAERPKGSFSTLEIQRTEQGDSAMYLCASSLDAGLGREQYFGPGTRLTVT.

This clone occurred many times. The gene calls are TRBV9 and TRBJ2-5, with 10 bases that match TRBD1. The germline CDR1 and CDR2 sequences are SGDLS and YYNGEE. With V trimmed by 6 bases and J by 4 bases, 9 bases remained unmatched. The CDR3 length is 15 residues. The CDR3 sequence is CASTQSGQGTETQYF. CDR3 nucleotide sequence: TGTGCCAGCACCCAGTCGGGACAGGGGACAGAGACCCAGTACTTC.

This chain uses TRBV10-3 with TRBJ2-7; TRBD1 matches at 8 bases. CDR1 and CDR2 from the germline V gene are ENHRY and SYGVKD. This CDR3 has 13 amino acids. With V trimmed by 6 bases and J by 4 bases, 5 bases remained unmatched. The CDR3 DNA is TGTGCCATCAGCCCGGGACAGGCATACGAGCAGTACTTC. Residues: CAISPGQAYEQYF.

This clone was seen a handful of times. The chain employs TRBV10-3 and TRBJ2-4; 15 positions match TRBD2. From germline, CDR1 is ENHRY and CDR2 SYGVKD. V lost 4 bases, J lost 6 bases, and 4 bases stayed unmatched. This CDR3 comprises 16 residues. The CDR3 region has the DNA TGTGCCATCAGTGGGACTAGCGGGAGGGCCGGAAACATTCAGTACTTC. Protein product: CAISGTSGRAGNIQYF.

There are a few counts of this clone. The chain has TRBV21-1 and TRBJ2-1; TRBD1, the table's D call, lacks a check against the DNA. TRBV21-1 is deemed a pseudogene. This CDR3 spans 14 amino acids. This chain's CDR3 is CASSARDRGNEQFF. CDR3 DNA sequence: TGTGCCAGCAGCGCCCGGGACAGGGGAAATGAGCAGTTCTTC.

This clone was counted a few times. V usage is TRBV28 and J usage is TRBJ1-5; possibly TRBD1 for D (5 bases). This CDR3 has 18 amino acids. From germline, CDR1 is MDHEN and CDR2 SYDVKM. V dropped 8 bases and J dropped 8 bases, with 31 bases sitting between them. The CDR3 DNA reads TGTGCCAGCCTTATAAGGGGTGGAGCGGCGCCCCGGCGTGAGCCCCAGCATTTT. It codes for CASLIRGGAAPRREPQHF.

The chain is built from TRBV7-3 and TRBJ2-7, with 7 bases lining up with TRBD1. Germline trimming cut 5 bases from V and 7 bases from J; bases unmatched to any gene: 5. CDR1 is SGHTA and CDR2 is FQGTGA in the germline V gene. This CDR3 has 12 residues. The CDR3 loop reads CASSPTRGEQYF. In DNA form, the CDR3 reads TGTGCCAGCAGCCCGACCAGGGGGGAGCAGTACTTC.

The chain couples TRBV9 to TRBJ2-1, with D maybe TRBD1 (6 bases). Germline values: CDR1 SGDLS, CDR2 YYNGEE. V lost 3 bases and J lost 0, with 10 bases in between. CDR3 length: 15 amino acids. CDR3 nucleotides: TGTGCCAGCAGCGAACAGGGAAGCTCCTACAATGAGCAGTTCTTC. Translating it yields CASSEQGSSYNEQFF.

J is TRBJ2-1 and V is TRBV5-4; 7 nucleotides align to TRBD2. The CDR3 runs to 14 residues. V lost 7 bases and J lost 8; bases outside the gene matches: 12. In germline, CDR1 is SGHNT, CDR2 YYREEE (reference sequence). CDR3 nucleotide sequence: TGTGCCAGCGGGGCGGGAGCCGGGCGCGATGAGCAGTTCTTC. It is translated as CASGAGAGRDEQFF.

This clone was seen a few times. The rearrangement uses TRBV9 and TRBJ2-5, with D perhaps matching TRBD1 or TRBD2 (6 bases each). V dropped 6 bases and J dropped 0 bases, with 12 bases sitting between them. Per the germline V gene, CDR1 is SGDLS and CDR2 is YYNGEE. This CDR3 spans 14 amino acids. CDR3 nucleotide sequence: TGTGCCAGCAACCCGGGGGCGCACCAAGAGACCCAGTACTTC. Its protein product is CASNPGAHQETQYF. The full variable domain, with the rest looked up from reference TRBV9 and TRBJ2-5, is DSGVTQTPKHLITATGQRVTLRCSPRSGDLSVYWYQQSLDQGLQFLIQYYNGEERAKGNILERFSAQQFPDLHSELNLSSLELGDSALYFCASNPGAHQETQYFGPGTRLLVL.

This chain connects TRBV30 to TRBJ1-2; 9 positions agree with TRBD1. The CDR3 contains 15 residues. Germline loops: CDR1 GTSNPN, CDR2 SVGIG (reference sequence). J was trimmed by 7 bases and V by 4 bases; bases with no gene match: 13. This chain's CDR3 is CAWKKPNRGRSGYTF. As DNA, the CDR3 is TGTGCCTGGAAGAAGCCCAACAGGGGGCGAAGTGGCTACACCTTC.

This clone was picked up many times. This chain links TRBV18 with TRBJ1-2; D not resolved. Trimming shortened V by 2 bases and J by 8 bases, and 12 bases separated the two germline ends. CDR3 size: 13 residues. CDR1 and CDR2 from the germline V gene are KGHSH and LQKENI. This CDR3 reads CASSPSDLRGYTF. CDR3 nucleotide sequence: TGTGCCAGCTCACCATCGGACCTGAGGGGCTACACCTTC.

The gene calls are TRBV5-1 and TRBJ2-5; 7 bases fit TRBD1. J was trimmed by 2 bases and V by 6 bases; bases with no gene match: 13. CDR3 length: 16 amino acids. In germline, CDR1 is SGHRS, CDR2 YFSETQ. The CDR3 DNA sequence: TGCGCCAGCACTCGAGGGGGCGCCCCAGGGCAAGAGACCCAGTACTTC. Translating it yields CASTRGGAPGQETQYF.

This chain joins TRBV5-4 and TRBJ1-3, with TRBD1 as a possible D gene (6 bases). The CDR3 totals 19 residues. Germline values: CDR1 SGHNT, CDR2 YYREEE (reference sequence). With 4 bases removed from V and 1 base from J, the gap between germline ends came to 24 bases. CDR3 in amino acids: CASSQPSRRGAGSGNTIYF. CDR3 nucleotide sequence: TGTGCCAGCAGCCAACCCTCTCGGAGGGGGGCGGGATCTGGAAACACCATATATTTT.

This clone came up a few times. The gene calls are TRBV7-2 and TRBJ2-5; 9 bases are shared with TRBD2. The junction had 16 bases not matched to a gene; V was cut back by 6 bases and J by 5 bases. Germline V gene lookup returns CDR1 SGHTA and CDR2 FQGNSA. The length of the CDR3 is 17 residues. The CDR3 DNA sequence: TGTGCCAGCAGTTCCTCTGTGCGGGGGGGCCCGAGGGAGACCCAGTACTTC. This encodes CASSSSVRGGPRETQYF.

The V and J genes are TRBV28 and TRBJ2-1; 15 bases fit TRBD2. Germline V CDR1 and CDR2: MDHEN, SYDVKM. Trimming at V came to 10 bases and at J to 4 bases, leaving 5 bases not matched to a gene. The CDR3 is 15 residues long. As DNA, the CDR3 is TGTGCCACCGTCGGGACTAGCGGGAGGTACAATGAGCAGTTCTTC. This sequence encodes CATVGTSGRYNEQFF. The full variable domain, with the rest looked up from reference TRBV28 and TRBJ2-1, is DVKVTQSSRYLVKRTGEKVFLECVQDMDHENMFWYRQDPGLGLRLIYFSYDVKMKEKGDIPEGYSVSREKKERFSLILESASTNQTSMYLCATVGTSGRYNEQFFGPGTRLTVL.

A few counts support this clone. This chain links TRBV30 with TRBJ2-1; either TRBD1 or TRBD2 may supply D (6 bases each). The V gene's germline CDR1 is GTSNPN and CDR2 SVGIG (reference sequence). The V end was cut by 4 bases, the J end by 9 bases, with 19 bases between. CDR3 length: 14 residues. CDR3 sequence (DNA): TGTGCCTGGACCATCCCCGGGGGCCGAATTGAGCAGTTCTTC. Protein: CAWTIPGGRIEQFF.